What follows are 20 T cell receptor beta chains derived from one specimen sequenced in a study of blood T cell repertoires in COVID-19 (dated by TCRdb to 2020 to 2022). Libraries were constructed by the immunoSEQ multiplex PCR assay. The table was pulled from immuneACCESS by TCRdb, which kept in-frame rearrangements only. Such tables lose some clones; where checked, under half of the loss comes from unresolved V genes, and the rest has no known cause. The sample table shows approximately 150,000 clones, and under 90% are seen once. The top ten hold roughly 18% of the sample. Sequencing was carried out using peripheral blood. These receptors originate from an elderly woman with acute or convalescent COVID-19.

In its sample, this clone was seen a few times. The genes are TRBV28 and TRBJ1-5, with D tentatively TRBD1 (5 bases). Germline-derived CDR1 and CDR2 are MDHEN and SYDVKM. V gave up 3 bases and J gave up 6 bases, with 18 bases separating them. The CDR3 loop spans 16 amino acids. The CDR3 here is CASSFLTAGSVQPQHF. The CDR3 DNA follows: TGTGCCAGCAGTTTTTTGACAGCAGGGTCGGTTCAGCCCCAGCATTTT.

CDR3 protein: CASSRQFQETQYF. Written as DNA, the CDR3 is TGTGCCAGCAGTCGACAGTTCCAAGAGACCCAGTACTTC. The rearrangement links TRBV27 to TRBJ2-5, with D perhaps TRBD1 (5 bases). Trimming removed 5 bases from V and 1 base from J, with 8 bases in between. Germline V gene sequence: CDR1 MNHEY, CDR2 SMNVEV (reference sequence). The CDR3 is 13 amino acids.

The chain joins TRBV28 to TRBJ1-3; 9 bases are shared with TRBD1. CDR1 MDHEN and CDR2 SYDVKM come from the germline V gene. The CDR3 consists of 18 residues. The trim removed 3 bases at V and 2 bases at J, leaving 11 bases unmatched. CDR3 coding DNA: TGTGCCAGCAGTTTTCAAATGACGGACAGGGGACCTGGAAACACCATATATTTT. Its protein is CASSFQMTDRGPGNTIYF.

Here the CDR3 DNA reads TGTGCCAGCAGCTCACAGGGCCGCACAGATACGCAGTATTTT. This gives the protein CASSSQGRTDTQYF. The chain joins TRBV5-4 to TRBJ2-3; D might be TRBD1 (6 bases). With 3 bases removed from V and 1 base from J, the gap between germline ends came to 9 bases. The CDR3 consists of 14 residues. CDR1 SGHNT and CDR2 YYREEE come from the germline V gene (reference sequence).

The rearrangement uses TRBV7-2 and TRBJ2-7; a weak D match, TRBD1 (5 bases). The CDR3 totals 15 residues. CDR1 is SGHTA and CDR2 is FQGNSA in the germline V gene. V was clipped by 1 base and J by 9 bases, with 19 bases between them. In DNA, the CDR3 is TGTGCCAGCAGCTTAGAGACAGTAAAAGCCTCCGGGCAGTACTTC. Its protein product is CASSLETVKASGQYF.

The CDR3 nucleotides are TGTGCCAGCAGTTGGACAGGGAGGGAAGGAGCTTTCTTT. Amino acid sequence: CASSWTGREGAFF. V usage is TRBV6-5 and J usage is TRBJ1-1; 8 bases align to TRBD1. Germline loops: CDR1 MNHEY, CDR2 SVGAGI. Germline trimming cut 4 bases from V and 10 bases from J; bases unmatched to any gene: 8. This CDR3 has 13 amino acids.

V and J are TRBV30 and TRBJ1-5; D perhaps matches TRBD1 (6 bases). Trimming removed 3 bases from V and 0 bases from J, with 12 bases in between. This CDR3 comprises 15 residues. CDR1 and CDR2 (germline): GTSNPN, SVGIG (reference sequence). The CDR3 DNA sequence: TGTGCCTGGAGCCCCGGGACATTTAGCAATCAGCCCCAGCATTTT. Its translation: CAWSPGTFSNQPQHF.

V is TRBV19 and J is TRBJ2-1; 12 nucleotides agree with TRBD2. Germline assignment: CDR1 LNHDA and CDR2 SQIVND (reference sequence). This CDR3 is built from 17 residues. Trimming at V came to 5 bases and at J to 9 bases, leaving 14 bases not matched to a gene. CDR3 in amino acids: CASSPRLAGVVNGEQFF. The CDR3 bases are TGTGCCAGTAGTCCCCGACTAGCGGGAGTCGTAAACGGTGAGCAGTTCTTC.

This chain uses TRBV4-1 with TRBJ2-3, with 12 bases lining up with TRBD2. CDR1 and CDR2 from the germline V gene are MGHRA and YSYEKL. This CDR3 is built from 19 residues. Trimming removed 0 bases from V and 0 bases from J; junction bases left unmatched: 7. The CDR3 sequence: CASSQDLWTSGVSTDTQYF. As DNA, the CDR3 is TGCGCCAGCAGCCAAGATCTTTGGACTAGCGGGGTTAGCACAGATACGCAGTATTTT.

The chain joins TRBV27 to TRBJ2-7; 7 bases match TRBD2. The J segment lost 1 base and the V segment lost 4 bases, leaving 16 bases of the junction unmatched. Germline-derived CDR1 and CDR2 are MNHEY and SMNVEV (reference sequence). This CDR3 has 18 amino acids. Here the CDR3 reads CASSSSPLIRGGSYEQYF. CDR3 sequence (DNA): TGTGCCAGCAGTTCCTCGCCTTTGATACGCGGGGGTTCCTACGAGCAGTACTTC.

Concerning this clone: Within the sample, other DNA sequences also encode this same CDR3. The V gene is TRBV19, the J gene TRBJ1-4, with 7 bases lining up with TRBD1. With 6 bases clipped from V and 0 bases from J, the junction kept 4 bases outside the gene matches. This CDR3 spans 15 amino acids. Germline CDR1 reads LNHDA; CDR2 reads SQIVND (reference sequence). CDR3 region: CASSRQGATNEKLFF. CDR3 DNA sequence: TGTGCCAGTAGCCGACAGGGTGCAACTAATGAAAAACTGTTTTTT.

The chain uses TRBV7-2 and TRBJ2-7; 13 nucleotides agree with TRBD2. Per the germline V gene, CDR1 is SGHTA and CDR2 is FQGNSA. The CDR3 loop spans 15 amino acids. Trimming cost V 5 bases and J 7 bases; bases outside gene matches: 8. The chain's CDR3 is CASSLGLAGAREQYF. The CDR3, as DNA: TGTGCCAGCAGCCTTGGACTAGCGGGGGCCCGGGAGCAGTACTTC.

This chain uses TRBV27 with TRBJ2-7; 7 bases match TRBD2. Germline V gene lookup returns CDR1 MNHEY and CDR2 SMNVEV (reference sequence). CDR3 size: 19 residues. Losses at the gene ends were 6 bases for V and 5 bases for J; bases not matched to a gene: 25. CDR3 region: CASSPPNPLTGTTNDEQYF. DNA for the CDR3: TGTGCCAGCAGCCCACCAAATCCCCTAACCGGGACTACAAACGACGAGCAGTACTTC.

The chain carries TRBV11-1 and TRBJ1-5; D gene uncertain. CDR1 is SGHAT, CDR2 FQDESV, per germline (reference sequence). The V and J ends lost 1 base and 4 bases respectively, with 11 bases between them. This CDR3 is built from 15 residues. The DNA of the CDR3 is TGTGCCAGCAGCTTAGAGGGCTCGGGGAATCAGCCCCAGCATTTT. This gives the protein CASSLEGSGNQPQHF.

CDR3 amino acids: CASSSRTGMHYGYTF. CDR3 coding DNA: TGTGCCAGCAGCTCGAGGACAGGGATGCACTATGGCTACACCTTC. The chain recombines TRBV7-2 with TRBJ1-2; 8 bases match TRBD1. The CDR3 loop spans 15 amino acids. The germline gives CDR1 SGHTA, CDR2 FQGNSA. V lost 4 bases, J lost 3 bases, and 7 bases stayed unmatched.

In its sample, this clone was seen once. V gene TRBV5-1 combines with J gene TRBJ2-7; 7 nucleotides match TRBD2. J gave up 6 bases and V 4 bases, and 10 bases lay outside the gene matches. Germline-derived CDR1 and CDR2 are SGHRS and YFSETQ. This CDR3 has 14 amino acids. CDR3 in amino acids: CASSPGLVSGEQYF. The CDR3 DNA reads TGCGCCAGCAGCCCAGGACTAGTCTCCGGCGAGCAGTACTTC.

The chain couples TRBV10-3 to TRBJ1-2; TRBD1 matches at 11 bases. There are 19 residues in the CDR3. Germline CDR1 and CDR2: ENHRY and SYGVKD. With 7 bases clipped from V and 0 bases from J, the junction kept 16 bases outside the gene matches. CDR3 loop: CAIMAGSGTGGLANYGYTF. The CDR3 nucleotides read TGTGCCATCATGGCGGGTAGTGGGACAGGGGGTTTAGCTAACTATGGCTACACCTTC.

The V and J genes are TRBV19 and TRBJ2-1; TRBD2 agrees at 7 bases. The junction had 3 bases not matched to a gene; V was cut back by 7 bases and J by 9 bases. This CDR3 is 11 amino acids long. Germline V gives CDR1 LNHDA, CDR2 SQIVND (reference sequence). CDR3 loop: CASTPGGEQFF. In nucleotides, the CDR3 is TGTGCCAGTACTCCGGGGGGTGAGCAGTTCTTC. Looking up the rest from reference TRBV19 and TRBJ2-1 gives the full variable domain: DGGITQSPKYLFRKEGQNVTLSCEQNLNHDAMYWYRQDPGQGLRLIYYSQIVNDFQKGDIAEGYSVSREKKESFPLTVTSAQKNPTAFYLCASTPGGEQFFGPGTRLTVL.

The chain couples TRBV24-1 to TRBJ2-4, with D possibly matching TRBD2 (5 bases). Germline V gene data show CDR1 as KGHDR and CDR2 as SFDVKD. V was pared by 0 bases and J by 0 bases, with 14 bases between. This CDR3 region has 18 residues. For the CDR3, the DNA is TGTGCCACCAGTGATTTGAAGCCCTCAGGAGGAGCCAAAAACATTCAGTACTTC. Translation gives CATSDLKPSGGAKNIQYF.

The V gene is TRBV27, the J gene TRBJ2-4; TRBD2 might be the D (6 bases). CDR3 length: 14 residues. Germline V gene lookup returns CDR1 MNHEY and CDR2 SMNVEV (reference sequence). The V end was cut by 2 bases, the J end by 8 bases, with 13 bases between. The CDR3 is CASSLGSGRDIQYF. Here the CDR3 DNA reads TGTGCCAGCAGTTTAGGTAGCGGTCGGGACATTCAGTACTTC.